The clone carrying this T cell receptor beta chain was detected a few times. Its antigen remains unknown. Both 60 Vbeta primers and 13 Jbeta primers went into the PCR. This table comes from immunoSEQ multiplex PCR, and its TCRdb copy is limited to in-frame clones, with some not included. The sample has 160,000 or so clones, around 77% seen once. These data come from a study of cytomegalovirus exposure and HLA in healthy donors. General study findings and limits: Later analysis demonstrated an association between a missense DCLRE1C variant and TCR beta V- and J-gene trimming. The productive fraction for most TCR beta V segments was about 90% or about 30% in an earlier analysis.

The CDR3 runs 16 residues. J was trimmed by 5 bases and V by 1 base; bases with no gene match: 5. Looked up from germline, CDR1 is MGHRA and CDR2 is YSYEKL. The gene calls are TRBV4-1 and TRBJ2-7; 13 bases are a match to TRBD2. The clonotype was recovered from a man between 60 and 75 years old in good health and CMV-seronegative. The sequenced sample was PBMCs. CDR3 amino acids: CASSQAGLAGAHEQYF. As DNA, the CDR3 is TGCGCCAGCAGCCAAGCCGGACTAGCGGGGGCCCACGAGCAGTACTTC.